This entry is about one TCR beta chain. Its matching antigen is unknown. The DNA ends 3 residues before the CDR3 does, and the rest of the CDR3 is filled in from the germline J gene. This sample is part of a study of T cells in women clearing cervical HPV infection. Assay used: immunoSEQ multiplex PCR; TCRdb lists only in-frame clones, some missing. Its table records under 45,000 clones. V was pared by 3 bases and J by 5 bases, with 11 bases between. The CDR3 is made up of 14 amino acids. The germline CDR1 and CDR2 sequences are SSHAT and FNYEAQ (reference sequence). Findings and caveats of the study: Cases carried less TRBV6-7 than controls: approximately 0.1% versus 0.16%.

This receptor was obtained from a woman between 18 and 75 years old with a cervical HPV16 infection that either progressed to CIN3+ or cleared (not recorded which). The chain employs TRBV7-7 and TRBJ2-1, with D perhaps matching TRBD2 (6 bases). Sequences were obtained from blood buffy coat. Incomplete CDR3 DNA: TGTGCCAGCAGCTTCGGAGGGCCCCACAATGAG. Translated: CASSFGGPHNE. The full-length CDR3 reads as CASSFGGPHNEQFF.